The T cell receptor beta chain described here comes from a study of blood T cells in healthy people across ages. Primers used in a second PCR of about 6 to 12 cycles were a sample-barcoded 5' primer and a J-beta primer mix. Every single cDNA molecule received a tag from a template-switch adaptor with 12 random nucleotides. TCRdb independently ran MiXCR on the 5' RACE reads; one entry per CDR3 protein. The sample lists hundreds of thousands of distinct CDR3 sequences; around three fifths were seen once. The V gene lost 5 bases and the J gene lost 5 bases, with 18 bases spanning the gap. CDR1 and CDR2 (germline): DFQATT, SNEGSKA (reference sequence). This CDR3 contains 14 residues.

The sequence came from a man aged 55 to 70 in good health. The sample was blood. The V and J genes are TRBV20-1 and TRBJ2-5, with a weak D call TRBD2 (6 bases). CDR3: CSAPDASGQETQYF. CDR3 bases: TGCAGTGCTCCCGACGCGAGCGGGCAGGAGACCCAGTACTTC.